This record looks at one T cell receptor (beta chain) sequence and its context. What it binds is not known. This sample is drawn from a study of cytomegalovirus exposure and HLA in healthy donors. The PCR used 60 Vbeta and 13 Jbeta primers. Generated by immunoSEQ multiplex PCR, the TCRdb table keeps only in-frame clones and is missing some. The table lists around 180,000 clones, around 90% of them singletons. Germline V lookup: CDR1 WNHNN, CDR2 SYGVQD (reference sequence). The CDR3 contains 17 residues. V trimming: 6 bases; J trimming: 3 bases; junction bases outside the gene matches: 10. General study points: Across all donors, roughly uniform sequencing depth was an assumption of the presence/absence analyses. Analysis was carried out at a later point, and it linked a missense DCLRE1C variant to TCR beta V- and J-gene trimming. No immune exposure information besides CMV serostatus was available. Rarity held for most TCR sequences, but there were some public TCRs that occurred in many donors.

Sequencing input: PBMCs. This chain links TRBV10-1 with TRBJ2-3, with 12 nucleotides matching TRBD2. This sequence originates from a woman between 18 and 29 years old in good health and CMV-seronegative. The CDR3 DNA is TGCGCCAGCAGCTTGAGACTAGCGGGGGAAGATACAGATACGCAGTATTTT. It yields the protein CASSLRLAGEDTDTQYF.